This T cell receptor (beta chain) originates from a study of OX40 agonist ivuxolimab in advanced cancers. The CDR3 totals 13 residues. Deletions cut 4 bases from V and 2 bases from J, with 9 bases between. Germline CDR1 MNHNS, CDR2 SASEGT. General study points: Nonresponders, in some cases, also had low normalized T-cell clonal expansion.

Of note for this clone: Its antigen is unknown.

Clones were sequenced by immunoSEQ multiplex PCR, and TCRdb holds only the in-frame ones, with some missing. The repertoire has 81,000 or so clones, more than 70% of them found once; the top ten carry under 0.6%. The rearrangement links TRBV6-1 to TRBJ2-7; TRBD1 is a possible D gene (6 bases). The TCR was taken from an adult with an advanced solid tumor such as melanoma, head and neck, liver or kidney cancer. The sample consisted of CD4+ or CD8+ T cells sorted from blood, taken in a trial of the OX40 agonist ivuxolimab. The CDR3 region has the DNA TGTGCCAGCAGTGTTCGACAGGCCTACGAGCAGTACTTC. Translating it yields CASSVRQAYEQYF.